One T cell receptor (beta chain) is described in this entry. This record belongs to a study of blood T cell repertoires in COVID-19. Study-level information: Italy, Spain and the United States were the sources of the convalescent and acute COVID-19 samples. The cDNA or gDNA used as material had been derived from T cells, B-cell-depleted T cells, or PBMCs.

This CDR3 region has 15 residues. Germline V gives CDR1 SGDLS, CDR2 YYNGEE. Trimming took off 4 bases at V and 1 base at J, with 11 bases between the two ends. Original processing notes: Amplification with reference gene primers provided the estimates of nucleated cell counts. Some clones are missing from TCRdb's copy, which holds only in-frame ones; the method was immunoSEQ multiplex PCR. Clone size and the V and J calls come from that table; the DNA yielded D and trimming. The repertoire consists of 200,000 to 300,000 clones, with 88% occurring once and the leading ten covering about 0.8%. V is TRBV9 and J is TRBJ2-2; D call uncertain. This sequence was found in a woman in her twenties or thirties with acute or convalescent COVID-19. Material for sequencing was peripheral blood. The CDR3 loop is CASSPHRLNTGELFF. DNA of the CDR3: TGTGCCAGCAGCCCCCACCGACTGAACACCGGGGAGCTGTTTTTT.